These T cell receptor beta chains were read from a single sample in a study of shared T cell receptors in the human thymus. The repertoire was sequenced with immunoSEQ multiplex PCR; TCRdb's copy has only in-frame clones and lacks some. The sample has a few hundred thousand clones, more than 85% seen once; the top ten hold around 0.019%. Sequenced material: thymocytes. The receptor set was obtained from a human donor. Each CDR3 is given with its conserved first and last residue. The order of the fields is D gene, V gene, clone size, J gene, CDR3 protein, CDR3 DNA. The D gene is left open where the match is weak. A clone size is listed for some rows: how often the clone was seen (once, few, many), or a class if it is expanded.

d_gene: -
v_gene: TRBV4-3
abundance: -
j_gene: TRBJ1-3
CDR3aa: CASNPGETGNTIYF
CDR3nt: TGCGCCAGCAACCCAGGGGAGACTGGAAACACCATATATTTT

d_gene: -
v_gene: TRBV11-3
abundance: -
j_gene: TRBJ2-1
CDR3aa: CASSQSWGPPYNEQFF
CDR3nt: TGTGCCAGCAGCCAATCCTGGGGTCCGCCCTACAATGAGCAGTTCTTC

d_gene: -
v_gene: TRBV5-1
abundance: -
j_gene: TRBJ2-1
CDR3aa: CASNGAHNEQFF
CDR3nt: TGCGCCAGCAACGGGGCCCACAATGAGCAGTTCTTC

d_gene: TRBD2
v_gene: TRBV5-4
abundance: -
j_gene: TRBJ2-5
CDR3aa: CAIGTSGSGQETQYF
CDR3nt: TGTGCCATCGGGACTAGCGGGAGTGGGCAAGAGACCCAGTACTTC

d_gene: -
v_gene: TRBV5-6
abundance: -
j_gene: TRBJ2-7
CDR3aa: CASSQNRENYEQYF
CDR3nt: TGTGCCAGCAGTCAAAACAGGGAGAACTACGAGCAGTACTTC

d_gene: TRBD2
v_gene: TRBV9
abundance: -
j_gene: TRBJ2-5
CDR3aa: CASSVAGGPRETQYF
CDR3nt: TGTGCCAGCAGCGTAGCGGGAGGGCCAAGGGAGACCCAGTACTTC

d_gene: -
v_gene: TRBV11-3
abundance: -
j_gene: TRBJ1-1
CDR3aa: CASSSPLLEDLPAFF
CDR3nt: TGTGCCAGCAGCTCCCCTTTGTTAGAGGACCTTCCAGCTTTCTTT

d_gene: -
v_gene: TRBV29-1
abundance: -
j_gene: TRBJ2-1
CDR3aa: CSVAVVCSYNEQFF
CDR3nt: TGCAGCGTTGCGGTTGTCTGCTCCTACAATGAGCAGTTCTTC

d_gene: -
v_gene: TRBV4-2
abundance: -
j_gene: TRBJ1-5
CDR3aa: CASSQDLGNQPQHF
CDR3nt: TGTGCCAGCAGCCAAGATCTGGGCAATCAGCCCCAGCATTTT

d_gene: TRBD1
v_gene: TRBV5-4
abundance: -
j_gene: TRBJ1-2
CDR3aa: CASSPGTGHPVANYGYTF
CDR3nt: TGTGCCAGCAGCCCCGGGACAGGGCACCCCGTAGCTAACTATGGCTACACCTTC

d_gene: TRBD1
v_gene: TRBV27
abundance: -
j_gene: TRBJ1-1
CDR3aa: CASSSWTGGLNTEAFF
CDR3nt: TGTGCCAGCAGTTCGTGGACAGGGGGTTTGAACACTGAAGCTTTCTTT

d_gene: -
v_gene: TRBV2
abundance: -
j_gene: TRBJ1-1
CDR3aa: CASSEAEGGTEAFF
CDR3nt: TGTGCCAGCAGTGAAGCAGAGGGGGGCACTGAAGCTTTCTTT

d_gene: TRBD1
v_gene: TRBV11-2
abundance: once
j_gene: TRBJ2-7
CDR3aa: CASSLARSGQGGGYEQYF
CDR3nt: TGTGCCAGCAGCTTAGCCAGGAGCGGACAGGGAGGTGGCTACGAGCAGTACTTC

d_gene: -
v_gene: TRBV28
abundance: -
j_gene: TRBJ1-6
CDR3aa: CASITVRGRDNSPLHF
CDR3nt: TGTGCCAGCATAACAGTGCGGGGCAGGGATAATTCACCCCTCCACTTT

d_gene: TRBD1
v_gene: TRBV19
abundance: -
j_gene: TRBJ1-5
CDR3aa: CATGHRGTSNQPQHF
CDR3nt: TGTGCCACCGGACACAGGGGTACGAGCAATCAGCCCCAGCATTTT

d_gene: TRBD2
v_gene: TRBV27
abundance: -
j_gene: TRBJ2-7
CDR3aa: CASSPTSGAVYEQYF
CDR3nt: TGTGCCAGCAGTCCAACTAGCGGGGCGGTCTACGAGCAGTACTTC

d_gene: TRBD2
v_gene: TRBV4-2
abundance: -
j_gene: TRBJ2-7
CDR3aa: CASSQEGGDPGTYEQYF
CDR3nt: TGTGCCAGCAGCCAAGAGGGGGGGGACCCTGGGACCTACGAGCAGTACTTC